The clone carrying this T cell receptor beta chain was observed a few times. No antigen is known for it. RNA extraction and reverse transcription yielded cDNA as sequencing template. Profiling relied on immunoSEQ multiplex PCR, and the TCRdb table lists in-frame clones only, not all of them. The table includes about 120,000 clones, roughly 50% detected once. The sample belongs to a study of CD8+ T cells in alopecia areata. Study-level information: Tofacitinib exposure lasted 6 to 18 months, followed by 6 months off drug. Findings and limits, study-wide: Affected scalp, especially in alopecia totalis/universalis, had a higher clonality than normal scalp did.

Peripheral blood and lesional scalp punch biopsies came from alopecia areata patients. The material sequenced was CD8+ T cells sorted from blood, taken at week 0. This clonotype was obtained from a human donor with alopecia areata.

DNA for the CDR3: TGTGCCAGCAGCTTATCACCCGTCGGGGAATTTAATTCACCCCTCCACTTT. It yields the protein CASSLSPVGEFNSPLHF. V gene TRBV7-8 combines with J gene TRBJ1-6, with unresolved D. The V end was cut by 2 bases, the J end by 6 bases, with 17 bases between. This CDR3 region has 17 residues. The V gene's germline CDR1 is SGHVS and CDR2 FQNEAQ.